These T cell receptor beta chains were read from a single sample in a study of early T cells in non-severe SARS-CoV-2 infection. TCRdb re-called the 5' RACE reads through MiXCR, storing one row per CDR3 protein. The sample contains about 21,000 distinct CDR3 sequences, 5.7% of which appear only once. Here the sequenced sample was whole blood, taken at baseline. These receptors came from an adult who was a healthcare worker with PCR-confirmed SARS-CoV-2 infection or an uninfected control (not recorded which). CDR3s include the opening cysteine and the closing phenylalanine or tryptophan. The D gene is left open where the match is weak. Clone sizes are given selectively: once, few, many, or a class where the clone is expanded.

j_gene,d_gene,abundance,v_gene,CDR3nt,CDR3aa
TRBJ2-7,NA,few,TRBV7-6,TGTGCCAGCAGTCAGAAGCTAGATCACGAGCAGTACTTC,CASSQKLDHEQYF
TRBJ1-5,NA,NA,TRBV29-1,TGCAGCGTTATGGACTACTATAATCAGCCCCAGCATTTT,CSVMDYYNQPQHF
TRBJ1-4,TRBD1,many,TRBV7-6,TGTGCCAGCAGCTCACGCGGGACAGTAGGAGAAAAACTGTTTTTT,CASSSRGTVGEKLFF
TRBJ1-5,NA,medium-sized,TRBV12-5,TGTGCTAGTGCTCCCCCGGACGTATCCAATCAGCCCCAGCATTTT,CASAPPDVSNQPQHF
TRBJ1-3,NA,many,TRBV6-2/TRBV6-3,TGTGCCAGCAGTTACCTAGTGCCTGGAAACACCATATATTTT,CASSYLVPGNTIYF
TRBJ2-3,TRBD1,many,TRBV2,TGTGCCAGCAGTAAACAGGGGGATACGCAGTATTTT,CASSKQGDTQYF
TRBJ2-5,NA,few,TRBV6-2/TRBV6-3,TGTGCCAGCAGCCAGGACGGTACCCAAGAGACCCAGTACTTC,CASSQDGTQETQYF
TRBJ2-7,NA,many,TRBV19,TGTGCCAGTAGTACGTCTGGAGGGGGCGCGGGGGAGCAGTACTTC,CASSTSGGGAGEQYF
TRBJ2-5,TRBD2,NA,TRBV20-1,TGCAGTGCCAATCCCCAACTAGCGGGGGGGATGTGGTCGGGGACCCAGTACTTC,CSANPQLAGGMWSGTQYF
TRBJ1-6,NA,NA,TRBV7-2,TGTGCCAGCAGCCGCGTCGGGGTGACTAATTCACCCCTCCACTTT,CASSRVGVTNSPLHF
TRBJ2-2,NA,many,TRBV7-8,TGTGCCAGCAGAAAACTACCCTTCACCGGGGAGCTGTTTTTT,CASRKLPFTGELFF
TRBJ2-7,TRBD2,few,TRBV11-2,TGTGCCAGCAGCTCCTTATCCCGACTAGCGGGGGAAACCTACGAGCAGTACTTC,CASSSLSRLAGETYEQYF
TRBJ2-7,TRBD2,few,TRBV15,TGTGCCACCAGCAGAGGACTAGCGGCCGACGAGCAGTACTTC,CATSRGLAADEQYF
TRBJ2-7,TRBD1,many,TRBV19,TGTGCCAGTAACAGGGGGCGGGCCTACGAGCAGTACTTC,CASNRGRAYEQYF
TRBJ1-1,NA,few,TRBV11-3,TGTGCCAGCAGCTTGCAGGGGACGGACACTGAAGCTTTCTTT,CASSLQGTDTEAFF
TRBJ2-3,TRBD2,few,TRBV20-1,TGCAGTGCCGGAGGAACCGGGGGGAGCGCCGCAGATACGCAGTATTTT,CSAGGTGGSAADTQYF
TRBJ1-2,TRBD1,many,TRBV12-3/TRBV12-4,TGTGCCAGCAGTCAGGGGGTTCATGGCTACACCTTC,CASSQGVHGYTF
TRBJ2-1,NA,few,TRBV20-1,TGCAGTGCTCAAGAACGGGAGTCTCATGACAATGAGCAGTTCTTC,CSAQERESHDNEQFF
TRBJ1-1,TRBD1,many,TRBV3-1,TGTGCCAGCAGCCCCCTGGCCGGGACAGGCATGAACACTGAAGCTTTCTTT,CASSPLAGTGMNTEAFF
TRBJ1-2,TRBD1,many,TRBV12-3/TRBV12-4,TGTGCCAGCAGTCGCGCGTCAGGGGGCTATGGCTACACCTTC,CASSRASGGYGYTF
TRBJ2-1,TRBD2,many,TRBV20-1,TGCAGTGCTACCCAGTGGGGAGGGAAAGGCAATGAGCAGTTCTTC,CSATQWGGKGNEQFF
TRBJ1-1,NA,many,TRBV10-3,TGTGCCATCAGTAGCGATTTGAACACTGAAGCTTTCTTT,CAISSDLNTEAFF
TRBJ1-2,TRBD1,many,TRBV6-2/TRBV6-3,TGTGCCAGCAGCCCCAACAGGGGAAGTGGCTATGGCTACACCTTC,CASSPNRGSGYGYTF
TRBJ2-5,NA,many,TRBV5-4,TGTGCCAGCAGCTTGGCTAGCAGAGAGACCCAGTACTTC,CASSLASRETQYF
TRBJ2-3,NA,NA,TRBV6-5,TGTGCCAGCAGTTACTCGATGCAGGGAGTAGCGGATACGCAGTATTTT,CASSYSMQGVADTQYF
TRBJ2-5,NA,many,TRBV7-8,TGTGCCAGCATTCCCGGGGACCAAGAGACCCAGTACTTC,CASIPGDQETQYF
TRBJ2-1,NA,NA,TRBV20-1,TGCAGTGCTAGAGTACGGGGCCGGGGAAACTACAATGAGCAGTTCTTC,CSARVRGRGNYNEQFF
TRBJ1-5,NA,NA,TRBV11-2,TGTGCCAGCAGCGAACAGGGATATCAGCCCCAGCATTTT,CASSEQGYQPQHF
TRBJ2-2,NA,few,TRBV7-9,TGTGCCAGCAGCTTACCTAGTGACACCGGGGAGCTGTTTTTT,CASSLPSDTGELFF
TRBJ1-1,NA,NA,TRBV7-9,TGTGCCAGCAGCTTAGGGGGTTTGAACACTGAAGCTTTCTTT,CASSLGGLNTEAFF
TRBJ2-7,NA,many,TRBV29-1,TGCAGCGTTGAAGAGGGAGGACGAGGGAAGCAGTACTTC,CSVEEGGRGKQYF
TRBJ1-1,NA,many,TRBV30,TGTGCCTGGAGTGCCGGGACAACTAACACTGAAGCTTTCTTT,CAWSAGTTNTEAFF
TRBJ1-1,NA,NA,TRBV12-3/TRBV12-4,TGTGCCAGCAGTTTAATCTCAGACAGTGAAGCTTTCTTT,CASSLISDSEAFF
TRBJ1-5,NA,NA,TRBV21-1,TGTGCCAGCAGCAAAGCGCTACAGGGGGTCCTCAATCAGCCCCAGCATTTT,CASSKALQGVLNQPQHF
TRBJ2-3,TRBD1,few,TRBV7-9,TGTGCCAGCAGACCAGGGGGCCGGGCAGATACGCAGTATTTT,CASRPGGRADTQYF
TRBJ2-4,NA,many,TRBV7-9,TGTGCCAGCACCCCATCCGACCGAAACATTCAGTATTTC,CASTPSDRNIQYF
TRBJ1-4,TRBD1,medium-sized,TRBV29-1,TGCAGCGCCGGAGACAGGGGATTTGCAACTAATGAAAAACTGTTTTTT,CSAGDRGFATNEKLFF
TRBJ2-1,NA,NA,TRBV7-3,TGTGCCAGCAGCTTCGGAGACAGGCCCTACAATGAGCAGTTCTTC,CASSFGDRPYNEQFF
TRBJ1-1,NA,many,TRBV6-4,TGTGCCAGCAGTGACTCTTCTCTTACAGAAGCTTTCTTT,CASSDSSLTEAFF
TRBJ2-3,NA,NA,TRBV29-1,TGCAGCGTTGTGACAGCCACAGATACGCAGTATTTT,CSVVTATDTQYF
TRBJ2-1,NA,many,TRBV7-3,TGTGCCAGCAGCTTAACCGGGTCCACCTACAATGAGCAGTTCTTC,CASSLTGSTYNEQFF
TRBJ2-3,TRBD2,many,TRBV29-1,TGCAGCGTCGCCCCCTTAGCGGGGGGCACAGATACGCAGTATTTT,CSVAPLAGGTDTQYF